This TCR beta chain was observed in a study of blood T cell repertoires in COVID-19. Overall study context: Samples came from the United States, Italy and Spain, spanning acute and convalescent COVID-19. From T cells, B-cell-depleted T cells, or PBMCs came the material, which was cDNA or gDNA.

In regard to this clone: The sample carries other DNA sequences with the same CDR3.

This CDR3 contains 13 residues. V was pared by 5 bases and J by 4 bases, with 2 bases of the junction left unmatched. Germline lookup yields CDR1 LGHDT and CDR2 YNNKEL (reference sequence). Under the authors' procedure: Amplification of reference gene primers was used by the study to estimate nucleated cell counts. Sequencing was performed with immunoSEQ multiplex PCR; in TCRdb, only in-frame clones are kept and a portion is missing. V and J calls and clone size are as listed in that table; D and trimming were resolved from the DNA. Here the sample spans about 400,000 clones, roughly nine tenths being singletons.

The sequence came from a man aged 35-49 years with acute or convalescent COVID-19. Sequencing was performed on peripheral blood. The chain joins TRBV3-1 (or the pseudogene TRBV3-2) to TRBJ1-1, with 9 bases that match TRBD1. CDR3 in amino acids: CASSTGGGTEAFF. The CDR3 DNA reads as TGTGCCAGCAGCACAGGGGGCGGCACTGAAGCTTTCTTT.